Each of the 5 T cell receptor beta chains below was sequenced from the same sample in a study of T-cell reconstitution after alpha-beta-depleted transplantation in children. The TCRbeta library was prepared with unique molecular identifiers. TCRdb independently ran MiXCR on the PCR reads; one entry per CDR3 protein. The sample contains about 980,000 distinct CDR3 sequences, roughly 29% of which appear only once. This specimen consisted of PBMCs, mostly from graft donor cells, obtained 360 days after TCRalphabeta/CD19-depleted stem cell transplant. The receptors shown here come from a boy younger than two who had a stem cell transplant for SCID, so the T cells may come from the graft donor.

The chain joins TRBV6-2 or TRBV6-3 to TRBJ2-5; TRBD1 might be the D (5 bases). CDR3 length: 15 amino acids. Between the trimmed V and J ends, which lost 2 bases and 3 bases, there was a span of 13 bases. In germline, CDR1 is MNHEY, CDR2 SVGEGT. CDR3 protein: CASSYLPGPKETQYF. The CDR3 DNA follows: TGTGCCAGCAGTTACCTCCCAGGGCCAAAAGAGACCCAGTACTTC.

The chain links TRBV5-5 to TRBJ2-1; the D is unclear. Per the germline V gene, CDR1 is SGHKS and CDR2 is YYEKEE (reference sequence). The V and J ends lost 1 base and 3 bases respectively, with 14 bases between them. This CDR3 comprises 16 residues. CDR3 sequence reads: CASSLIVSSRYNEQFF. CDR3 DNA: TGTGCCAGCAGCTTGATTGTTAGCTCCCGCTACAATGAGCAGTTCTTC.

This clonotype has a handful of counts. The rearrangement joins TRBV6-2 or TRBV6-3 to TRBJ1-1; tentatively, D is TRBD1 (5 bases). The length of the CDR3 is 12 residues. V gave up 7 bases and J gave up 8 bases, with 14 bases separating them. Germline-derived CDR1 and CDR2 are MNHEY and SVGEGT. The CDR3 region is CASTGSGTEAFF. The CDR3 DNA reads as TGTGCCAGCACGGGATCCGGGACGGAAGCTTTCTTT.

The chain employs TRBV24-1 and TRBJ2-3; TRBD1 matches at 8 bases. Germline V gene data show CDR1 as KGHDR and CDR2 as SFDVKD. CDR3 size: 15 residues. V gave up 5 bases and J gave up 6 bases; unmatched junction bases: 9. The CDR3 reads CATSVPGQGPDTQYF. In DNA form, the CDR3 reads TGTGCCACCAGTGTCCCAGGACAGGGACCGGATACGCAGTATTTT.

The chain links TRBV6-5 to TRBJ1-1; D is uncertain. Germline V gene lookup returns CDR1 MNHEY and CDR2 SVGAGI. This CDR3 has 12 residues. V lost 6 bases and J 8 bases, leaving 13 bases between the germline ends. CDR3 DNA: TGTGCCAGCAGCCCCGATCTGGGGGAAGCTTTCTTT. Its protein product is CASSPDLGEAFF.